The clone carrying this T cell receptor beta chain was picked up a small number of times. No antigen is known for it. A single record per CDR3 protein comes from TCRdb applying MiXCR to the 5' RACE reads. Of hundreds of thousands of distinct CDR3 sequences in the sample, 15% to 20% are singletons; the top ten hold around 14%. This sample stems from a study of identical twins. Study-level results: An excess of low generation probability was shown by twin-shared out-of-frame alpha sequences.

Deletions cut 1 base from V and 5 bases from J, with 12 bases between. Germline V gene data show CDR1 as DFQATT and CDR2 as SNEGSKA (reference sequence). This CDR3 has 14 residues. These same data were also listed under a study on T cells expressing NK-cell markers. That investigation notes: With respect to HCMV, seven of the eight sequenced donors were seropositive, and one was seronegative. These clonotypes also led the CD3+CD56-NKG2C+ fraction in a handful of donors.

The rearrangement joins TRBV20-1 to TRBJ1-5, with D unclear. The clonotype was recovered from a woman aged 18-29 years in good health. The material sequenced was PBMCs. CDR3 in amino acids: CSARAARRDQPQHF. The CDR3 DNA sequence: TGCAGTGCTAGAGCAGCCCGGCGGGATCAGCCCCAGCATTTT.